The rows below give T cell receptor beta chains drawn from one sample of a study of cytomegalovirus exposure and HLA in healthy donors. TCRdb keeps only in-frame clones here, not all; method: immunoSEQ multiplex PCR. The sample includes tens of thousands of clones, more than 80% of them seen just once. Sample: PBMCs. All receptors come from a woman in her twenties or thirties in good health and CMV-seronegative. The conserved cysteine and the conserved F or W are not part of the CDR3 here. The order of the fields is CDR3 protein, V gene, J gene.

AWRGLASTDTQY	TRBV30	TRBJ2-3
ASSWETGRSPDNQPQH	TRBV28	TRBJ1-5
ASSGGVHYGYT	TRBV27	TRBJ1-2
ASSPMTGVNTEAF	TRBV5-4	TRBJ1-1
SVDSGGGTEAF	TRBV29-1	TRBJ1-1
ASSPPGYGYT	TRBV14	TRBJ1-2
ASSPRTSGSFRVADTQY	TRBV7-2	TRBJ2-3
ASSPPGRTQY	TRBV6-6	TRBJ2-3
ASSTIRAGGEKLF	TRBV28	TRBJ1-4
ASNAGVETQY	TRBV28	TRBJ2-5
ASIGAWVAGGETQY	TRBV6-6	TRBJ2-5
ASSQGGGPNTEAF	TRBV18	TRBJ1-1
ASSPSSGLGYEQY	TRBV18	TRBJ2-7
ASSRPGDAGNTIY	TRBV5-6	TRBJ1-3
ASSMGDRGTDTQY	TRBV19	TRBJ2-3
ASGTSSVGELF	TRBV7-3	TRBJ2-2
ATSRRTGNSPLH	TRBV15	TRBJ1-6
AWSVDGTGYFGYT	TRBV30	TRBJ1-2
AHAGGETQY	TRBV2	TRBJ2-5
ASSTPIAGNTEAF	TRBV7-9	TRBJ1-1
ASSIVGTGPYNEQF	TRBV19	TRBJ2-1
ATSRAWRESGELF	TRBV15	TRBJ2-2
ASTPPRASGRVLYNEQF	TRBV28	TRBJ2-1
ASSPFGTSGREVEQF	TRBV5-4	TRBJ2-1
ASSEAFSYGYT	TRBV6-1	TRBJ1-2
ASSSDRGLGYT	TRBV7-9	TRBJ1-2
ASSLGTSGASQETQY	TRBV11-3	TRBJ2-5
ASSQDSSGQGRKY	TRBV4-2	TRBJ2-7
ASSYSRQGSGNTIY	TRBV6-6	TRBJ1-3
ASRAPRGLTTNEKLF	TRBV2	TRBJ1-4
ASSIPPGGRYHNEQF	TRBV28	TRBJ2-1
ASSKFGQETNYGYT	TRBV21-1	TRBJ1-2
ANSAKTSGRQF	TRBV2	TRBJ2-1
ASSERDRGDYEQY	TRBV6-1	TRBJ2-7
ASSPDRVPGETQY	TRBV7-7	TRBJ2-5
ASSVAGASAHEQY	TRBV9	-
ASSIGTGGNEKLF	TRBV19	TRBJ1-4
ATSSDRSSYNSPLH	TRBV15	TRBJ1-6
ASSGQTGQPTGQY	TRBV19	TRBJ2-7
ASSEEETQY	TRBV10-2	TRBJ2-5
ASLKRGSHYGYT	TRBV28	TRBJ1-2
ASSRPGQGRRDTQY	TRBV27	TRBJ2-3
ASSPPLAVGQETQY	TRBV18	TRBJ2-5
ASSSDTFQNYGYT	TRBV11-2	TRBJ1-2